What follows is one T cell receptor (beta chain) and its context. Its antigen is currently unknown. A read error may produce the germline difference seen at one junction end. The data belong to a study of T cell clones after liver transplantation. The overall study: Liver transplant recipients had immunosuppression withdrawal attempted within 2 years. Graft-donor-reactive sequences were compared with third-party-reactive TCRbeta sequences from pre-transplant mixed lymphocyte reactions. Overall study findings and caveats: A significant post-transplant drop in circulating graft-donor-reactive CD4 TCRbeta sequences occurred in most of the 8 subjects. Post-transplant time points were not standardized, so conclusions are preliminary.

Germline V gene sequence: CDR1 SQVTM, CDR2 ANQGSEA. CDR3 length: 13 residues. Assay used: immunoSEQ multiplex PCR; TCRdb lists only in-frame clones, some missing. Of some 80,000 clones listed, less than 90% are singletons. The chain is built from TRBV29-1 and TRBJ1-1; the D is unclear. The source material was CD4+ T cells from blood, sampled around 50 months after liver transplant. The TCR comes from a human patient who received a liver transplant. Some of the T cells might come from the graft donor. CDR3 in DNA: TGCAGCGTTGCTCGGACGCCGAACGCTGAAGCTTTCTTT. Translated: CSVARTPNAEAFF.